These 22 T cell receptor beta chains came from one sample sequenced in a study of T cell responses to AZD1222 COVID-19 vaccine. Clones were sequenced by immunoSEQ multiplex PCR, and TCRdb holds only the in-frame ones, with some missing. The table includes 95,000 to 150,000 clones, roughly 87% detected once. The sequences come from peripheral blood, collected on day 0 of AZD1222 vaccination. These receptors originate from an adult in good health.

About this clone: Other DNA sequences in the same sample also yield this CDR3. This rearrangement joins TRBV19 to TRBJ1-5; D gene uncertain. The CDR3 contains 12 residues. Trimming shortened V by 6 bases and J by 0 bases, and 3 bases separated the two germline ends. Germline CDR1 reads LNHDA; CDR2 reads SQIVND (reference sequence). The CDR3 region is CASRDSNQPQHF. CDR3 DNA: TGTGCCAGTAGGGATAGCAATCAGCCCCAGCATTTT.

This clone was detected a few times. The J gene is TRBJ2-2, the V gene TRBV11-3; 10 positions agree with TRBD2. CDR3 length equals 15 residues. Looked up from germline, CDR1 is SGHNT and CDR2 is YENEEA. After removal of 2 bases from V and 6 bases from J, the junction contained 3 bases not matched to a gene. The CDR3 sequence is CASSLSSGRPGELFF. CDR3 nucleotide sequence: TGTGCCAGCAGCTTATCTAGCGGGAGACCCGGGGAGCTGTTTTTT. The whole variable domain, filled in from reference TRBV11-3 and TRBJ2-2, reads EAGVVQSPRYKIIEKKQPVAFWCNPISGHNTLYWYLQNLGQGPELLIRYENEEAVDDSQLPKDRFSAERLKGVDSTLKIQPAELGDSAVYLCASSLSSGRPGELFFGEGSRLTVL.

This clone was counted only a few times. J is TRBJ1-5 and V is TRBV11-2; 8 bases line up with TRBD1. Germline V gene lookup returns CDR1 SGHAT and CDR2 FQNNGV. The CDR3 extends over 15 amino acids. The J segment lost 6 bases and the V segment lost 5 bases, leaving 9 bases of the junction unmatched. For the CDR3, the DNA is TGTGCCAGCAGCCCCGGGACAGGTGTTTTTCAGCCCCAGCATTTT. It encodes CASSPGTGVFQPQHF.

This clone was detected once. V usage is TRBV6-2 or TRBV6-3 and J usage is TRBJ2-5; D could derive from TRBD1 or TRBD2 (5 bases each). V was cut by 5 bases and J by 11 bases, with 18 bases left in between. The CDR3 runs to 13 residues. Germline assignment: CDR1 MNHEY and CDR2 SVGEGT. The CDR3 nucleotides are TGTGCCAGCAGTCCACCGGGACCCGCATCTCAGTACTTC. Translating it yields CASSPPGPASQYF.

The chain carries TRBV2 and TRBJ1-5; a possible D gene is TRBD1 (5 bases). Germline-derived CDR1 and CDR2 are SNHLY and FYNNEI. V lost 6 bases and J 5 bases, leaving 11 bases between the germline ends. This CDR3 comprises 13 residues. Written as DNA, the CDR3 is TGTGCCAGCAGCGGGGGGAGAGATCAGCCCCAGCATTTT. This translates into CASSGGRDQPQHF.

The CDR3 DNA follows: TGTGCCAGCAGTTACAGACAATGGGGGTACGAGCAGTACTTC. This encodes CASSYRQWGYEQYF. The chain recombines TRBV6-5 with TRBJ2-7; either TRBD1 or TRBD2 may fit D (5 bases each). Trimming shortened V by 2 bases and J by 4 bases, and 12 bases separated the two germline ends. Germline V gene data show CDR1 as MNHEY and CDR2 as SVGAGI. There are 14 residues in the CDR3.

The chain employs TRBV2 and TRBJ2-7, with TRBD1 identical over 9 bases. The CDR3 totals 12 residues. Trimming cost V 7 bases and J 4 bases; bases outside gene matches: 2. Germline assignment: CDR1 SNHLY and CDR2 FYNNEI. This CDR3 is CASNRGPYEQYF. Written as DNA, the CDR3 is TGTGCCAGCAACAGGGGGCCGTACGAGCAGTACTTC.

Here the CDR3 DNA reads TGTGCCAGCAGTTACCCGGACAGGGTCGATGAGCAGTTCTTC. As protein: CASSYPDRVDEQFF. V usage is TRBV6-5 and J usage is TRBJ2-1, with 8 bases fitting TRBD1. Germline V gene lookup returns CDR1 MNHEY and CDR2 SVGAGI. V gave up 2 bases and J gave up 8 bases; unmatched junction bases: 5. The CDR3 is 14 amino acids.

V usage is TRBV18 and J usage is TRBJ1-2; D is unresolved. Germline assignment: CDR1 KGHSH and CDR2 LQKENI. The CDR3 covers 16 residues. V was trimmed by 0 bases and J by 5 bases, leaving 16 bases between them. CDR3 coding DNA: TGTGCCAGCTCACCACCGCAGGCTTATGCACTATATGGCTACACCTTC. It translates to CASSPPQAYALYGYTF.

The gene calls are TRBV6-6 and TRBJ2-3; 12 bases align to TRBD2. Germline values: CDR1 MNHNY, CDR2 SVGAGI (reference sequence). V shed 5 bases and J 7 bases; nucleotides not matched to a gene: 13. The CDR3 covers 17 residues. CDR3 DNA: TGTGCCAGCAGTCGTCCGGCGGCTAGCGGGAGGGCGAATACGCAGTATTTT. This encodes CASSRPAASGRANTQYF.

This clone has a single count. The genes are TRBV4-2 and TRBJ2-1; D may be TRBD1 (5 bases). Germline V CDR1 and CDR2: LGHNA, YNFKEQ. CDR3 length equals 16 residues. Trimming removed 0 bases at V and 1 base at J, with 10 bases between. Written as DNA, the CDR3 is TGTGCCAGCAGCCAAGACAGGGATTTTTCCTACAATGAGCAGTTCTTC. Translating gives CASSQDRDFSYNEQFF.

This clone was picked up one time. The chain recombines TRBV7-3 with TRBJ2-1, with 9 bases lining up with TRBD1. V dropped 1 base and J dropped 7; count of bases not matched to a gene: 8. This CDR3 contains 16 residues. Germline V gene sequence: CDR1 SGHTA, CDR2 FQGTGA. DNA of the CDR3: TGTGCCAGCAGCTTAAATAGGTGGACAGGGGCGAATGAGCAGTTCTTC. This sequence encodes CASSLNRWTGANEQFF.

This sequence joins TRBV7-2 and TRBJ1-5; D gene ambiguous. This CDR3 contains 15 residues. V was cut by 5 bases and J by 1 base, with 12 bases left in between. CDR1 is SGHTA, CDR2 FQGNSA, per germline. Here the CDR3 DNA reads TGTGCCAGCAGCCCCGGGCCGCCGAGCAATCAGCCCCAGCATTTT. Its translation: CASSPGPPSNQPQHF. The full variable domain, in which reference TRBV7-2 and TRBJ1-5 provide the parts outside the CDR3, is GAGVSQSPSNKVTEKGKDVELRCDPISGHTALYWYRQSLGQGLEFLIYFQGNSAPDKSGLPSDRFSAERTGGSVSTLTIQRTQQEDSAVYLCASSPGPPSNQPQHFGDGTRLSIL.

The chain carries TRBV19 and TRBJ2-3; TRBD2 matches 13 bases. Trimming cost V 6 bases and J 6 bases; bases outside gene matches: 9. This CDR3 has 16 amino acids. Germline V gene sequence: CDR1 LNHDA, CDR2 SQIVND (reference sequence). The CDR3 region has the DNA TGTGCCAGTAGAAAAACTAGCGGGGGGGCAAAGGATACGCAGTATTTT. Protein: CASRKTSGGAKDTQYF.

The chain joins TRBV5-6 to TRBJ1-2, with unresolved D. The V gene lost 2 bases and the J gene lost 4 bases, with 9 bases spanning the gap. The CDR3 covers 13 residues. CDR1 and CDR2 (germline): SGHDT, YYEEEE. The CDR3: CASSLRKIYGYTF. The CDR3 region has the DNA TGTGCCAGCAGCTTAAGGAAGATCTATGGCTACACCTTC.

The sample holds one count of this clone. This chain links TRBV25-1 with TRBJ2-1; 11 bases map to TRBD2. Trimming took 2 bases from V and 9 from J; bases not matched to a gene: 6. This CDR3 contains 15 residues. Germline V gene sequence: CDR1 MGHDK, CDR2 SYGVNS. The CDR3: CASSERSGGAREQFF. The CDR3 nucleotides read TGTGCCAGCAGTGAACGTAGCGGGGGGGCACGTGAGCAGTTCTTC.

For this clone: Its ends do not fully match the called genes, so a read error is possible. The V and J genes are TRBV6-6 and TRBJ1-2; tentative D call: TRBD1 (6 bases). This CDR3 region has 10 residues. Germline V lookup: CDR1 MNHNY, CDR2 SVGAGI (reference sequence). CDR3 nucleotide sequence: TGTGCCAGCAGTTTAGACAGGCGGTCTTTC. Protein product: CASSLDRRSF.

This chain uses TRBV9 with TRBJ1-3; D gene ambiguous. V lost 0 bases and J 3 bases, leaving 1 base between the germline ends. The CDR3 is 12 amino acids. CDR1 and CDR2 from the germline V gene are SGDLS and YYNGEE. CDR3 region: CASSVVGNTIYF. DNA of the CDR3: TGTGCCAGCAGCGTAGTTGGAAACACCATATATTTT.

The rearrangement links TRBV7-3 to TRBJ2-1; D gene uncertain. The CDR3 length is 16 residues. Trimming removed 5 bases at V and 6 bases at J, with 20 bases between. Germline CDR1 is SGHTA and CDR2 is FQGTGA. The CDR3 sequence: CASSPSPQPNGNEQFF. The CDR3 DNA reads as TGTGCCAGCAGCCCCTCACCCCAACCCAACGGCAATGAGCAGTTCTTC.

This chain uses TRBV9 with TRBJ2-7, with D unclear. CDR1 is SGDLS, CDR2 YYNGEE, per germline. This CDR3 contains 14 residues. Trimming took off 0 bases at V and 6 bases at J, with 13 bases between the two ends. Written as DNA, the CDR3 is TGTGCCAGCAGCGTAGCCCCTCTCGCAACCGAGCAGTACTTC. Amino acids: CASSVAPLATEQYF. The full variable domain, its missing parts supplied by reference TRBV9 and TRBJ2-7, is DSGVTQTPKHLITATGQRVTLRCSPRSGDLSVYWYQQSLDQGLQFLIQYYNGEERAKGNILERFSAQQFPDLHSELNLSSLELGDSALYFCASSVAPLATEQYFGPGTRLTVT.

In this sample, this clone turned up once. V usage is TRBV7-2 and J usage is TRBJ2-3; D is unclear. Trimming took 5 bases from V and 4 from J, leaving 16 bases between them. Germline CDR1 SGHTA, CDR2 FQGNSA. The CDR3 totals 15 residues. CDR3 nucleotide sequence: TGTGCCAGCAGCCCTCACGGGCAGCAGGCAGATACGCAGTATTTT. Protein: CASSPHGQQADTQYF.

The chain uses TRBV9 and TRBJ2-3; perhaps TRBD2 as D (6 bases). Germline CDR1 SGDLS, CDR2 YYNGEE. V lost 7 bases to trimming and J lost 2 bases, with 14 bases between them. The CDR3 has 14 amino acids. The CDR3, as DNA: TGTGCCAGCGGTTATACGGGAGCCACAGATACGCAGTATTTT. Translation: CASGYTGATDTQYF.